This T cell receptor (beta chain) was sequenced in a study of vaccination and CD4 T cells after COVID-19. Sequenced with the Oncomine TCR Beta short-read assay was DNA taken from cultured CD4+ T cells. MiXCR, run by TCRdb on the PCR reads, gives a single entry per CDR3 protein. The sample yields fewer than 15,000 distinct CDR3 sequences, around two fifths seen once. Treatment given: approximately nine-day PBMC culture with coronavirus spike peptide pools or control peptides (ViraFEST assay). For ViraFEST, peptide pools expanded antigen-specific T cells, after which the TCRs were sequenced. Peptide pools at around 10 ug/ml stimulated under 2.5 million PBMCs per well with 10 IU/ml IL-2. Negative selection enriched CD4+ T cells from cultures at 10 days. There are 16 residues in the CDR3. Germline assignment: CDR1 LNHDA and CDR2 SQIVND (reference sequence). V lost 3 bases and J 0 bases, leaving 14 bases between the germline ends.

Notes on this clonotype: Its specificity is unknown.

The sequence was obtained from a human donor who had recovered from COVID-19. This sequence joins TRBV19 and TRBJ1-1; D is unclear. Material: CD4+ T cells from blood, cultured in vitro. In nucleotides, the CDR3 is TGTGCCAGTAGTATTCCACCCGGATTCATGAACACTGAAGCTTTCTTT. Its translation is CASSIPPGFMNTEAFF.